This TCR beta chain was sequenced for a study of T-cell memory formation after mild COVID-19. Study-wide results and caveats: Contracting clones from day 15 to 85 showed balanced CD4/CD8; later expanders favored CD4+.

This clonotype has only a few counts. The antigen is not known. Per germline, CDR1 SGHTA and CDR2 FQGNSA. The CDR3 is 15 amino acids. Deletions cut 5 bases from V and 4 bases from J, with 15 bases between. MiXCR, run by TCRdb on the 5' RACE reads, gives a single entry per CDR3 protein. Here the sample spans approximately 440,000 distinct CDR3 sequences, 15% to 20% being singletons. Sequenced sample: PBMCs or a T cell subset sorted from them (not recorded which). This chain uses TRBV7-2 with TRBJ2-1; D is possibly TRBD1 or TRBD2 (6 bases each). The TCR originated in an adult woman who had mild COVID-19 (a few samples of this study predate the infection). Cell type and time point are not known. DNA for the CDR3: TGTGCCAGCAGCCCCATAGGGGGGATATACAATGAGCAGTTCTTC. Amino acids: CASSPIGGIYNEQFF.